This TCR beta chain was identified during a study of cytomegalovirus exposure and HLA in healthy donors. Study-level points and caveats: A later analysis found TCR association rates differed by HLA locus, highest for DRB1 and lowest for HLA-C.

60 Vbeta and 13 Jbeta primers were used in PCR. In the original workflow: Later, an analysis found 80 million or so unique TCR beta chains, and 9.5 million to 11 million of these were shared. The assay was immunoSEQ multiplex PCR, and TCRdb's table has in-frame clones only and misses some. V and J calls and clone size follow that table, whereas D and trimming were derived from the DNA. The sample has approximately 240,000 clones; about 89% are singletons. This clone was observed once. The antigen remains undetermined. This CDR3 contains 15 residues. In germline, CDR1 is MNHEY, CDR2 SMNVEV (reference sequence). The germline V and J ends were trimmed by 5 bases and 4 bases, with 18 bases remaining between them.

Sequenced input: PBMCs. This clonotype originated in a woman aged 18-29 years in good health and CMV-seronegative. The chain couples TRBV27 to TRBJ2-7, with TRBD2 as a possible D gene (5 bases). In nucleotides, the CDR3 is TGTGCCAGCAGTCCCAGGATCGGAGGATCATACGAGCAGTACTTC. This encodes CASSPRIGGSYEQYF.